This T cell receptor beta chain was retrieved from a study of blood T cell repertoires in COVID-19. The CDR3 runs to 14 residues. V lost 9 bases, J lost 4 bases, and 19 bases lay in between. The germline CDR1 and CDR2 sequences are MRHNA and SNTAGT. The protocol was immunoSEQ multiplex PCR, while the TCRdb copy is restricted to in-frame clones and leaves out a portion. This sample carries roughly 150,000 clones, about four fifths of them seen once, and the ten largest clones take around 10%. The sample consisted of peripheral blood. The chain joins TRBV6-4 to TRBJ2-7; D might be TRBD1 (5 bases). This clonotype was sampled from a man between 60 and 75 years old with active or convalescent COVID-19. This CDR3 reads CARSPPRQIYEQYF. CDR3 DNA sequence: TGTGCCAGGAGCCCCCCCCGACAGATATACGAGCAGTACTTC.